A single sample is the source of the 14 T cell receptor beta chains below, sequenced in a study of identical twins. TCRdb processed the 5' RACE reads anew with MiXCR; each CDR3 protein has one entry. The sample yields hundreds of thousands of distinct CDR3 sequences, 15% to 20% seen once. These data were likewise used in another study, on T cells expressing NK-cell markers.

Specimen: PBMCs. The receptors originated from a woman aged 18-35 years in good health.

This clonotype showed up just a few times. This chain connects TRBV20-1 to TRBJ1-2, with D perhaps matching TRBD1 (5 bases). CDR3 length: 11 residues. Per germline, CDR1 DFQATT and CDR2 SNEGSKA (reference sequence). Trimming pared 5 bases from V and 8 bases from J, leaving 12 bases between. The CDR3 DNA sequence: TGCAGTGCTTACCCAGGGAGCGGCTACACCTTC. It codes for CSAYPGSGYTF.

The rearrangement joins TRBV7-9 to TRBJ2-1, with D possibly TRBD2 on 6 matching bases. V lost 4 bases and J 10 bases, leaving 20 bases between the germline ends. This CDR3 has 15 amino acids. Looked up from germline, CDR1 is SEHNR and CDR2 is FQNEAQ (reference sequence). CDR3 sequence reads: CASSSPPGLRREQFF. The CDR3 DNA reads as TGTGCCAGCAGCTCCCCTCCGGGACTCCGGCGGGAGCAGTTCTTC.

This clonotype was observed a handful of times. The chain joins TRBV9 to TRBJ1-2; D call uncertain. The germline V gene has CDR1 SGDLS and CDR2 YYNGEE. This CDR3 has 13 residues. V lost 0 bases and J lost 5, with 8 bases in between. CDR3 sequence: CASSVGGYYGYTF. In DNA, the CDR3 is TGTGCCAGCAGCGTAGGGGGATATTATGGCTACACCTTC.

This clonotype was seen a few times. V is TRBV5-1 and J is TRBJ2-7; tentatively, D is TRBD1 (5 bases). V lost 4 bases to trimming and J lost 3 bases, with 20 bases between them. The CDR3 is 16 residues long. CDR1 and CDR2 (germline): SGHRS, YFSETQ. CDR3: CASSPQQAARIYEQYF. The CDR3 DNA reads as TGCGCCAGCAGCCCTCAACAGGCCGCCCGGATCTACGAGCAGTACTTC.

The chain recombines TRBV15 with TRBJ2-1; a weak D match, TRBD2 (5 bases). This CDR3 contains 12 residues. V was pared by 7 bases and J by 10 bases, with 14 bases between. From germline, CDR1 is LNHNV and CDR2 YYDKDF (reference sequence). CDR3 sequence reads: CATTGGPGEQFF. In DNA form, the CDR3 reads TGTGCCACCACGGGTGGCCCGGGGGAGCAGTTCTTC.

This chain connects TRBV20-1 to TRBJ1-2, with D perhaps TRBD1 (5 bases). There are 14 residues in the CDR3. V lost 0 bases to trimming and J lost 5 bases, with 13 bases between them. Germline lookup yields CDR1 DFQATT and CDR2 SNEGSKA (reference sequence). DNA of the CDR3: TGCAGTGCTAGAGAGAACCAAGGGACTTATGGCTACACCTTC. Its protein product is CSARENQGTYGYTF.

This clonotype was counted a few times. The chain carries TRBV10-3 and TRBJ2-1, with TRBD2 matching 12 bases. The CDR3 runs 17 residues. Trimming removed 6 bases from V and 0 bases from J; junction bases left unmatched: 6. The germline V gene has CDR1 ENHRY and CDR2 SYGVKD. The CDR3 sequence: CAISGLAGKSSYNEQFF. In DNA form, the CDR3 reads TGTGCCATCAGCGGACTAGCGGGGAAGAGCTCCTACAATGAGCAGTTCTTC.

V usage is TRBV29-1 and J usage is TRBJ1-1; D may be TRBD1 (5 bases). Between the trimmed V and J ends, which lost 3 bases and 2 bases, there was a span of 7 bases. Per the germline V gene, CDR1 is SQVTM and CDR2 is ANQGSEA. The CDR3 sequence is 12 residues long. The CDR3 DNA is TGCAGCGTTGAGGACAAAAACACTGAAGCTTTCTTT. This sequence encodes CSVEDKNTEAFF.

This chain connects TRBV10-3 to TRBJ2-1; 9 bases line up with TRBD2. The CDR3 sequence is 14 residues long. Germline V gene lookup returns CDR1 ENHRY and CDR2 SYGVKD. V lost 7 bases and J lost 8; bases outside the gene matches: 9. The CDR3 region is CAITLGGRADEQFF. The DNA for the CDR3 is TGTGCCATCACCCTCGGCGGGAGGGCTGATGAGCAGTTCTTC.

This chain links TRBV27 with TRBJ1-2; D ambiguous. V was clipped by 4 bases and J by 4 bases, with 16 bases between them. Germline loops: CDR1 MNHEY, CDR2 SMNVEV (reference sequence). This CDR3 comprises 15 residues. The DNA for the CDR3 is TGTGCCAGCAGTTCTACGACTGTCAAAAGCTATGGCTACACCTTC. It specifies CASSSTTVKSYGYTF.

V and J are TRBV6-2 or TRBV6-3 and TRBJ1-1; D not resolved. The CDR3 length is 12 residues. V lost 6 bases, J lost 5 bases, and 10 bases lay in between. Per the germline V gene, CDR1 is MNHEY and CDR2 is SVGEGT. CDR3 residues: CASRPHGTEAFF. The CDR3 bases are TGTGCCAGCAGGCCACATGGGACTGAAGCTTTCTTT.

The chain couples TRBV29-1 to TRBJ2-5, with D maybe TRBD2 (5 bases). Germline V CDR1 and CDR2: SQVTM, ANQGSEA. This CDR3 region has 14 residues. V dropped 7 bases and J dropped 4 bases, with 19 bases sitting between them. The CDR3 sequence: CSGGLATGRETQYF. In DNA, the CDR3 is TGCAGCGGGGGTCTAGCCACGGGTCGAGAGACCCAGTACTTC.

V and J are TRBV24-1 and TRBJ2-3; no definite D call. Germline V gene lookup returns CDR1 KGHDR and CDR2 SFDVKD. This CDR3 is built from 11 residues. The V gene lost 9 bases and the J gene lost 5 bases, with 8 bases spanning the gap. Written as DNA, the CDR3 is TGTGCCACCCAGGACCTAGATACGCAGTATTTT. It is translated as CATQDLDTQYF.

A few counts support this clonotype. The gene calls are TRBV12-3 or TRBV12-4 and TRBJ1-1; D ambiguous. The CDR3 loop spans 13 amino acids. V was shortened by 3 bases and J by 6 bases, with 11 bases between the two germline ends. CDR3 region: CASSFGRAPEAFF. The DNA of the CDR3 is TGTGCCAGCAGTTTTGGTAGGGCCCCTGAAGCTTTCTTT.